This T cell receptor beta chain was profiled in a study of blood T cell repertoires in COVID-19. Study overall: COVID-19 samples collected from the United States, Italy and Spain covered acute and convalescent phases. From T cells, B-cell-depleted T cells, or PBMCs came the material, which was cDNA or gDNA.

There are 14 residues in the CDR3. Germline V gives CDR1 LNHDA, CDR2 SQIVND (reference sequence). The V gene lost 3 bases and the J gene lost 4 bases, with 12 bases spanning the gap. Per the authors' pipeline: From reference gene primer amplification, estimates of nucleated cell counts were derived. Clones were sequenced by immunoSEQ multiplex PCR, and TCRdb holds only the in-frame ones, with some missing. V and J calls and clone size come straight from that table; D and trimming were deduced from the DNA. The repertoire holds fewer than 95,000 clones, with about 85% as singletons. This receptor was obtained from a male donor with acute or convalescent COVID-19. This rearrangement joins TRBV19 to TRBJ2-5; tentatively, D is TRBD1 (5 bases). Sequencing used peripheral blood. The CDR3 region has the DNA TGTGCCAGTAGTATGGGCCAGGGTAGAGAGACCCAGTACTTC. Encoded protein: CASSMGQGRETQYF.